The clone carrying this TCR beta chain was counted between two and nine times. This entry belongs to a study of blood T cells in healthy people across ages. The second PCR ran about 6 to 11 cycles with a sample-barcoded 5' primer and J-beta primers. MiXCR, applied by TCRdb to the 5' RACE reads, yields one record per CDR3 protein. In the table there are about 900,000 distinct CDR3 sequences, roughly 43% of which are singletons. The origin of this receptor is a man aged 25 to 40 in good health. The sample taken for sequencing was blood.

CDR3 nucleotides: TGTGCCAGTGGGGGACAGTTGAACACTGAAGCTTTCTTT. Its protein product is CASGGQLNTEAFF. The rearrangement joins TRBV7-9 to TRBJ1-1, with 7 nucleotides matching TRBD1. Germline trimming cut 9 bases from V and 0 bases from J; bases unmatched to any gene: 4. The germline CDR1 and CDR2 sequences are SEHNR and FQNEAQ (reference sequence). The CDR3 sequence is 13 residues long.